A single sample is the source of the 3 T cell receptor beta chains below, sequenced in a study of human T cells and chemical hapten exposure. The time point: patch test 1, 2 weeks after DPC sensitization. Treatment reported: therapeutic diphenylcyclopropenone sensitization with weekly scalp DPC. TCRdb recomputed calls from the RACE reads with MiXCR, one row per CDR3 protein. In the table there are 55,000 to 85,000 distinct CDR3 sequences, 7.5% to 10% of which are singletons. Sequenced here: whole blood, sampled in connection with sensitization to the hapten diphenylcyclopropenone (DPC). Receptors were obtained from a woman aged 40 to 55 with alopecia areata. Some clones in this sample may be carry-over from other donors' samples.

The CDR3 sequence: CATSGDSYTDTQYF. DNA of the CDR3: TGTGCCACCAGTGGGGACTCCTACACAGATACGCAGTATTTT. The rearrangement uses TRBV24-1 and TRBJ2-3, with a tentative D call TRBD2 (6 bases). Trimming pared 5 bases from V and 2 bases from J, leaving 10 bases between. CDR1 is KGHDR, CDR2 SFDVKD, per germline. The CDR3 has 14 amino acids.

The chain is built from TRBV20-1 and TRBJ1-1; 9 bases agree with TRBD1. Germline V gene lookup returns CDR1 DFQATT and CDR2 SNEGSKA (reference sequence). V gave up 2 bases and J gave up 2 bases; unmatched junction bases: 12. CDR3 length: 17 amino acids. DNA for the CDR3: TGCAGTGCTAGACAAGCCTCGGGACAGGGCCATAACACTGAAGCTTTCTTT. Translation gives CSARQASGQGHNTEAFF.

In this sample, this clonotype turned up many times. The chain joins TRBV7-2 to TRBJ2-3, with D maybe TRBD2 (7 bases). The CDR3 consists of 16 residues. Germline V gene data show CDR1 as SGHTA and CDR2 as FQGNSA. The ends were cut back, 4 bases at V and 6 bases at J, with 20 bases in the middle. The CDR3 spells CASSYRRGAGVDTQYF. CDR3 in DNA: TGTGCCAGCAGCTACCGCCGGGGGGCCGGGGTCGATACGCAGTATTTT. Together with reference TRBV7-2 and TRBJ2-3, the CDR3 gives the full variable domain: GAGVSQSPSNKVTEKGKDVELRCDPISGHTALYWYRQSLGQGLEFLIYFQGNSAPDKSGLPSDRFSAERTGGSVSTLTIQRTQQEDSAVYLCASSYRRGAGVDTQYFGPGTRLTVL.